This is a list of T cell receptor beta chains from one sample in a study of cytomegalovirus exposure and HLA in healthy donors. The protocol was immunoSEQ multiplex PCR, while the TCRdb copy is restricted to in-frame clones and leaves out a portion. The table lists 150,000 to 200,000 clones, roughly three quarters of them singletons. What was sequenced was PBMCs. These receptor sequences come from a woman under 40 in good health and CMV-seronegative. Both conserved end residues are part of each CDR3. The D gene is left open where the match is weak. Some rows mark clone size as missing; the rest say once, few, many or name a class of expanded clone.

J	V	size	D	DNA	CDR3
TRBJ2-7	TRBV11-3	NA	TRBD1	TGTGCCAGCAGCCCGACAGGGGGCTACGAGCAGTACTTC	CASSPTGGYEQYF
TRBJ1-5	TRBV5-1	few	NA	TGCGCCAGCAGCTTGGCTCGTTTAAACAATCAGCCCCAGCATTTT	CASSLARLNNQPQHF
TRBJ2-7	TRBV5-1	NA	NA	TGCGCCAGCCGGACCGGGACACCCTCCTACGAGCAGTACTTC	CASRTGTPSYEQYF
TRBJ2-7	TRBV18	NA	TRBD1	TGTGCCAGCTCAATGGGACAGGGGGGGCCTTACGAGCAGTACTTC	CASSMGQGGPYEQYF
TRBJ2-3	TRBV30	NA	TRBD2	TGTGCCTGGAGCTTCGGTAGCGGGAGTGCAGATACGCAGTATTTT	CAWSFGSGSADTQYF
TRBJ1-1	TRBV28	NA	NA	TGTGCCAGCAGTTCTATACCAGGGTGGACTTTCTTT	CASSSIPGWTFF
TRBJ1-2	TRBV27	NA	TRBD1	TGTGCCAGCAGGCGCACCGGGACAGGGGGGAATTATGGCTACACCTTC	CASRRTGTGGNYGYTF
TRBJ2-3	TRBV5-4	NA	TRBD1	TGTGCCAGCAGCCCCACCGGGACAGGGGTTATAGATACGCAGTATTTT	CASSPTGTGVIDTQYF
TRBJ2-7	TRBV29-1	NA	TRBD2	TGCAGCGTTGGTGCCCCGGGACTAGGGTCCTACGAGCAGTACTTC	CSVGAPGLGSYEQYF
TRBJ1-2	TRBV5-1	NA	NA	TGCGCCAGCAGCCTCGGGATCTATGGCTACACCTTC	CASSLGIYGYTF
TRBJ2-3	TRBV6-4	NA	NA	TGTGCCAGCAGCCCACAGGGAACAGATACGCAGTATTTT	CASSPQGTDTQYF
TRBJ1-1	TRBV5-1	NA	NA	TGCGCCAGCAGCTTCGAAGGGACAAGATCTGAAGCTTTCTTT	CASSFEGTRSEAFF
TRBJ2-7	TRBV5-4	NA	TRBD1	TGTGCCAGCAGCAGGGGACAGGGGTCCTCCTACGAGCAGTACTTC	CASSRGQGSSYEQYF
TRBJ1-5	TRBV6-5	NA	TRBD1	TGTGCCAGCAGTGTTACAGGGGGGAATCAGCCCCAGCATTTT	CASSVTGGNQPQHF
TRBJ2-7	TRBV15	NA	TRBD1	TGTGCCGTAGGGGACAGGGTCTCCTACGAGCAGTACTTC	CAVGDRVSYEQYF
TRBJ2-1	TRBV11-2	NA	NA	TGTGCCAGCAGCCTACATTCTTTACTCGACAAATACAATGAGCAGTTCTTC	CASSLHSLLDKYNEQFF
TRBJ1-3	TRBV7-8	NA	TRBD1	TGTGCCAGCAGCCAATATGGGGACAGGCCGACGGGAAACACCATATATTTT	CASSQYGDRPTGNTIYF
TRBJ2-1	TRBV5-4	once	TRBD2	TGTGCCAGCAGCTATGCGACGGGACTAGCGGGAGACCATGAGCAGTTCTTC	CASSYATGLAGDHEQFF
TRBJ2-6	TRBV7-6	few	TRBD1	TGTGCCAGCAGCTTAGCCACCGGGACAGGGTTTGGGGCCAACGTCCTGACTTTC	CASSLATGTGFGANVLTF
TRBJ2-7	TRBV27	NA	TRBD2	TGTGCCAGCAGTTTTGGTACTAGCGGCTACGAGCAGTACTTC	CASSFGTSGYEQYF
TRBJ1-1	TRBV7-2	NA	TRBD1	TGTGCCAGCAGCTTCGACAGGGGAGGCACTGAAGCTTTCTTT	CASSFDRGGTEAFF
TRBJ2-7	TRBV28	NA	NA	TGTGCCACCCACGGCTCCCCCGGGGTATACGAGCAGTACTTC	CATHGSPGVYEQYF
TRBJ2-7	TRBV11-3	few	NA	TGTGCCAGCAGCCCGGCGGGGTCCTACGAGCAGTACTTC	CASSPAGSYEQYF
TRBJ2-3	TRBV30	NA	NA	TGTGCCTGGAGTCCAGGGATCTTAACAGATACGCAGTATTTT	CAWSPGILTDTQYF
TRBJ2-1	TRBV18	NA	TRBD2	TGTGCCAGCCATATGACTAGCGGGAGGGCCTTATCCTATGAGCAGTTCTTC	CASHMTSGRALSYEQFF
TRBJ1-5	TRBV6-5	NA	TRBD1	TGTGCCAGCAGGGCCAACAGGGGTAAAAAGCCCCAGCATTTT	CASRANRGKKPQHF
TRBJ2-1	TRBV7-6	NA	TRBD2	TGTGCCAGCAGCGACTCTAGCGGGGGTTACAATGAGCAGTTCTTC	CASSDSSGGYNEQFF
TRBJ1-4	TRBV2	NA	NA	TGTGCCAGCAAGACCGTTTCTGGGCTTACTCTGTTTTTT	CASKTVSGLTLFF